Listed below are T cell receptor beta chains from one sample, sequenced in a study of cytomegalovirus exposure and HLA in healthy donors. Clones were read by immunoSEQ multiplex PCR, and TCRdb kept only the in-frame ones, dropping some. The data contain 120,000 to 150,000 clones, approximately 80% of them seen just once; the ten biggest clones take up 8.8%. Sequencing used PBMCs. All receptors derive from a woman between 50 and 59 years old in good health and CMV-seropositive. Each CDR3 is given with its conserved first and last residue. The D gene is left open where the match is weak. Some rows have no size entry. The others give once, few or many, or a class for an expanded clone.

d_gene | abundance | j_gene | v_gene | CDR3nt | CDR3aa
TRBD1 | few | TRBJ1-1 | TRBV18 | TGTGCCAGCTCACCACCGACAGGGGAGAGCACTGAAGCTTTCTTT | CASSPPTGESTEAFF
TRBD1 | NA | TRBJ1-2 | TRBV13 | TGTGCCAGCAGCTCCGGGACAGGGGGTGTTTCCTATGGCTACACCTTC | CASSSGTGGVSYGYTF
TRBD1 | NA | TRBJ2-3 | TRBV5-6 | TGTGCCAGCAGCTTGGGAGGACAGGGAATAGATACGCAGTATTTT | CASSLGGQGIDTQYF
TRBD2 | NA | TRBJ2-5 | TRBV5-4 | TGTGCCAGCAGCATAGGGACTACCTCCCAAGAGACCCAGTACTTC | CASSIGTTSQETQYF
TRBD1 | once | TRBJ1-5 | TRBV7-2 | TGTGCCAGCAGCTTATTACAGGGGGGAGTAGGCAATCAGCCCCAGCATTTT | CASSLLQGGVGNQPQHF
TRBD1 | NA | TRBJ1-5 | TRBV11-2 | TGTGCCAGCAGCACCCACAGGGGGGCTCAGCCCCAGCATTTT | CASSTHRGAQPQHF
NA | NA | TRBJ2-2 | TRBV7-9 | TGTGCCTATCACTCCCTCTCGCCCACCGGGGAGCTGTTTTTT | CAYHSLSPTGELFF
NA | NA | TRBJ2-2 | TRBV6-6 | TGTGCCAGCAGCCCTCAGTATACCGGGGAGCTGTTTTTT | CASSPQYTGELFF
NA | NA | TRBJ2-5 | TRBV7-9 | TGTGCCAGCAGCTTAGTCGTAGAGACCCAGTACTTC | CASSLVVETQYF
NA | NA | TRBJ1-6 | TRBV30 | TGTGCCTGGAGTGGGGGACACTATAATTCACCCCTCCACTTT | CAWSGGHYNSPLHF
NA | NA | TRBJ1-3 | TRBV6-1 | TGTGCCAGCAGTGACGGTCTCTCTGGAAACACCATATATTTT | CASSDGLSGNTIYF
NA | NA | TRBJ1-5 | TRBV11-2 | TGTGCCAGCAGCTTAGTTGGCGGGGGCGATCAGCCCCAGCATTTT | CASSLVGGGDQPQHF
NA | NA | TRBJ2-7 | TRBV5-8 | TGTGCCAGCAGCTTGGCCGGAGAGGACAAGGGCGAGCAGTACTTC | CASSLAGEDKGEQYF
TRBD1 | NA | TRBJ1-2 | TRBV4-2 | TGTGCCAGCAGCCGACTCGACAGGGGGCCACACTACACCTTC | CASSRLDRGPHYTF
NA | few | TRBJ2-2 | TRBV7-9 | TGTGCCAGCAGCCCAACTGGGGCGGTAAACACCGGGGAGCTGTTTTTT | CASSPTGAVNTGELFF
NA | few | TRBJ1-1 | TRBV5-6 | TGTGCCAGCAGCCCTTTGGGGCAGAACACTGAAGCTTTCTTT | CASSPLGQNTEAFF
NA | NA | TRBJ1-1 | TRBV7-6 | TGTGCCAGCAGCTTAACCGCAGCGAGTGAAGCTTTCTTT | CASSLTAASEAFF